These 6 T cell receptor beta chains originate from one sample sequenced in a study of shared clonotypes between healthy human individuals (dated by TCRdb to 2018 to 2020). Receptor amplification or capture employed the immunoSEQ multiplex PCR assay. Entries here come from immuneACCESS through TCRdb and include only in-frame sequences with V and J called. Some clones fail to appear in such tables; in the studies checked, an unresolved V gene covers under half of the shortfall, and the cause of the remainder is unknown. The sample yields approximately 2.4 million clones; about 94% were counted once. The ten largest clones represent around 0.13% of the sample. Sequenced input: naive CD4+ T cells sorted from blood. The sample's cell subset or site label, decoded: CD45RA+ positively selected. Receptors were obtained from a man aged 18 to 30 in good health.

The chain joins TRBV4-2 to TRBJ2-5; 12 bases line up with TRBD1. The trim removed 1 base at V and 4 bases at J, leaving 4 bases unmatched. The CDR3 consists of 16 residues. CDR1 is LGHNA, CDR2 YNFKEQ, per germline. The CDR3 DNA follows: TGTGCCAGCAGCCAAGCAGGGACAGGGGGCTCAGAGACCCAGTACTTC. It translates to CASSQAGTGGSETQYF.

The rearrangement joins TRBV5-1 to TRBJ2-5; TRBD2 might be the D (5 bases). Per germline, CDR1 SGHRS and CDR2 YFSETQ. Between the trimmed V and J ends, which lost 6 bases and 0 bases, there was a span of 12 bases. CDR3 length: 14 residues. In DNA form, the CDR3 reads TGCGCCAGCACCCTCTCGGGGAACCAAGAGACCCAGTACTTC. Protein sequence: CASTLSGNQETQYF.

The chain employs TRBV6-5 and TRBJ1-2; D uncertain. CDR3 length: 11 residues. The V gene's germline CDR1 is MNHEY and CDR2 SVGAGI. With 5 bases removed from V and 5 bases from J, the gap between germline ends came to 6 bases. The CDR3 sequence: CASSEGYGYTF. The CDR3 bases are TGTGCCAGCAGTGAGGGTTATGGCTACACCTTC.

This clone was seen just once. The chain recombines TRBV27 with TRBJ1-1, with D possibly being TRBD1 (6 bases). V was shortened by 4 bases and J by 4 bases, with 16 bases between the two germline ends. Germline V gene lookup returns CDR1 MNHEY and CDR2 SMNVEV (reference sequence). The CDR3 totals 15 residues. The CDR3 is CASSSQGVGGTEAFF. In DNA form, the CDR3 reads TGTGCCAGCAGTTCACAGGGAGTCGGAGGCACTGAAGCTTTCTTT.

The V gene is TRBV14, the J gene TRBJ2-2; D might be TRBD1 or TRBD2, each matching 5 bases. The CDR3 totals 17 residues. Trimming removed 0 bases at V and 5 bases at J, with 16 bases between. Germline assignment: CDR1 SGHDN and CDR2 FVKESK. The CDR3 loop is CASSQDVGTKQTGELFF. In DNA, the CDR3 is TGTGCCAGCAGCCAAGACGTGGGGACGAAACAGACCGGGGAGCTGTTTTTT. Supplemented by reference TRBV14 and TRBJ2-2, the full variable domain reads EAGVTQFPSHSVIEKGQTVTLRCDPISGHDNLYWYRRVMGKEIKFLLHFVKESKQDESGMPNNRFLAERTGGTYSTLKVQPAELEDSGVYFCASSQDVGTKQTGELFFGEGSRLTVL.

The chain combines TRBV6-6 with TRBJ2-1; TRBD2 matches at 8 bases. V shed 5 bases and J 4 bases; nucleotides not matched to a gene: 7. The germline V gene encodes CDR1 MNHNY and CDR2 SVGAGI (reference sequence). The CDR3 runs to 15 residues. CDR3 in DNA: TGTGCCAGCAGTACCGGGACTAGGTTGTACAATGAGCAGTTCTTC. This translates into CASSTGTRLYNEQFF.